Given below is one T cell receptor beta chain in context. CDR1 is LNHDA and CDR2 is SQIVND in the germline V gene (reference sequence). V was trimmed by 3 bases and J by 0 bases, leaving 3 bases between them. CDR3 length: 13 residues. The data are from a study of blood T cell repertoires in COVID-19. The wider study: In each case, the material was cDNA or gDNA derived from T cells, B-cell-depleted T cells, or PBMCs.

Sequenced by immunoSEQ multiplex PCR; TCRdb stores in-frame clones only, minus some. The repertoire consists of some 240,000 clones, with about 80% occurring once and the leading ten covering 3.4%. This rearrangement joins TRBV19 to TRBJ1-3; D gene uncertain. This clonotype originated in a middle-aged man who had recovered from COVID-19. The sample was PBMCs or T cells enriched from blood (not recorded which). Written as DNA, the CDR3 is TGTGCCAGTAGTATCGTCTCTGGAAACACCATATATTTT. This translates into CASSIVSGNTIYF.